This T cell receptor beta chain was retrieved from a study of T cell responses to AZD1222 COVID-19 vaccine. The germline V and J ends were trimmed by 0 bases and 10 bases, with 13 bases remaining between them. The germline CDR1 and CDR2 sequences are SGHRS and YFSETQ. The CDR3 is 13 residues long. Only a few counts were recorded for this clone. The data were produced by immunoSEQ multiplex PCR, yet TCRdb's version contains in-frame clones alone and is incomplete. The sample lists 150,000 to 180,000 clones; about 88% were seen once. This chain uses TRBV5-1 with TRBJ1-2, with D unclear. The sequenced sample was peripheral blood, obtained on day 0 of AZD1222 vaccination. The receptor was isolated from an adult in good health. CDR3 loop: CASSLVGEMDYTF. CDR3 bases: TGCGCCAGCAGCTTGGTTGGAGAAATGGACTACACCTTC.